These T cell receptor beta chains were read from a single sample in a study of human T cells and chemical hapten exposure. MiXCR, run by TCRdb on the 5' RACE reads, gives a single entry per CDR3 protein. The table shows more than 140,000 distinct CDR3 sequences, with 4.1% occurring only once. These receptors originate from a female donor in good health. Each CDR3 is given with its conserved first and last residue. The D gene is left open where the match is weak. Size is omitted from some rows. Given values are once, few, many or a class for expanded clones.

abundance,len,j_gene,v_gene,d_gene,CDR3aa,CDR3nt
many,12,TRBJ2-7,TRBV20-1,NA,CSASKGGYEQYF,TGCAGTGCTAGTAAAGGGGGCTACGAGCAGTACTTC
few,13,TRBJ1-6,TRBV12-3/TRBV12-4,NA,CASSFGGNLPLHF,TGTGCCAGCAGTTTTGGAGGGAATCTACCCCTCCACTTT
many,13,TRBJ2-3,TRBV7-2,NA,CASIKPSTDTQYF,TGTGCCAGCATAAAACCTAGCACAGATACGCAGTATTTT
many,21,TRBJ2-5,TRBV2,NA,CASTPGPDFDVNTYRQETQYF,TGTGCCAGCACGCCAGGGCCGGACTTCGACGTCAATACGTATCGACAAGAGACCCAGTACTTC
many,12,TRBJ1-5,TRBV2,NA,CASMGGLEPQHF,TGTGCCAGCATGGGGGGCCTGGAGCCCCAGCATTTT
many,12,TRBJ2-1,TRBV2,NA,CASTTSMNEQFF,TGTGCCAGCACCACGTCCATGAATGAGCAGTTCTTC
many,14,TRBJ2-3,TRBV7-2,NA,CASSLGQVADTQYF,TGTGCCAGCAGCTTAGGACAGGTTGCAGATACGCAGTATTTT
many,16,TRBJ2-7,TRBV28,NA,CASRLPSDRNPYEQYF,TGTGCCAGCAGACTACCCTCGGACAGAAACCCCTACGAGCAGTACTTC
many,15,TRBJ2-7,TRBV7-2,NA,CASSLGSYPTYEQYF,TGTGCCAGCAGCTTAGGCAGCTACCCGACCTACGAGCAGTACTTC
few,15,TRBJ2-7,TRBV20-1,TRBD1,CSARVRDRGTYEQYF,TGCAGTGCTAGAGTGCGGGACAGGGGCACCTACGAGCAGTACTTC
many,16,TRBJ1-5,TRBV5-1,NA,CASSVNGGESNQPQHF,TGCGCCAGCAGCGTCAACGGGGGCGAGAGCAATCAGCCCCAGCATTTT
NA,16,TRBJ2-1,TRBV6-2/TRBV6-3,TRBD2,CASSYPGLAGGDEQFF,TGTGCCAGCAGTTACCCTGGACTAGCGGGGGGGGATGAGCAGTTCTTC
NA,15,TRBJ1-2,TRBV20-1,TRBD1,CSASHFRGNNYGYTF,TGCAGTGCTAGTCATTTCAGGGGGAATAACTATGGCTACACCTTC
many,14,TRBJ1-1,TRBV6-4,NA,CASSESEANTEAFF,TGTGCCAGCAGTGAGTCTGAGGCGAACACTGAAGCTTTCTTT
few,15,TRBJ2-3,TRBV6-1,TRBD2,CASSPLTSPADTQYF,TGTGCCAGCAGCCCACTGACTAGCCCGGCAGATACGCAGTATTTT
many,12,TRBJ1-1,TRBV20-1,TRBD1,CSASKGQAEAFF,TGCAGTGCTAGCAAAGGACAGGCTGAAGCTTTCTTT
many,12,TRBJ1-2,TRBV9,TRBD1,CASSGDRSGYTF,TGTGCCAGCAGCGGGGACAGGTCTGGCTACACCTTC
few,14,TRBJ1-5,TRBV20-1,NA,CSALSVGGDQPQHF,TGCAGTGCTCTTTCCGTTGGTGGCGATCAGCCCCAGCATTTT
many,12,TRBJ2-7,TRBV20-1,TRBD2,CSAGLAGYEQYF,TGCAGTGCCGGACTAGCCGGATACGAGCAGTACTTC
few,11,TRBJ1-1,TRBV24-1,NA,CATSDSREAFF,TGTGCCACCAGTGATTCTCGTGAAGCTTTCTTT
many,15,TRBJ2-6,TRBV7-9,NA,CASSLGQPGANVLTF,TGTGCCAGCAGCTTAGGACAGCCTGGGGCCAACGTCCTGACTTTC
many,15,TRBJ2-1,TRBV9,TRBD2,CASSVRSGGADEQFF,TGTGCCAGCAGCGTACGTAGCGGGGGGGCCGATGAGCAGTTCTTC
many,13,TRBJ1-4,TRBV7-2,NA,CASSSHGREKLFF,TGTGCCAGCAGCTCCCACGGAAGGGAAAAACTGTTTTTT
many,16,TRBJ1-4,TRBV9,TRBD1,CASSAQTQGAHEKLFF,TGTGCCAGCAGCGCCCAAACACAGGGGGCGCATGAAAAACTGTTTTTT
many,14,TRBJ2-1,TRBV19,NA,CASRAEPVYNEQFF,TGTGCCAGTAGGGCGGAGCCGGTATACAATGAGCAGTTCTTC
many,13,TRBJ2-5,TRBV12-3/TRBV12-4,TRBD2,CASSFAGGETQYF,TGTGCCAGCAGTTTTGCGGGGGGAGAGACCCAGTACTTC
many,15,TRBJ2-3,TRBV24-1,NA,CATSDQEGGTDTQYF,TGTGCCACCAGTGACCAGGAAGGGGGCACAGATACGCAGTATTTT
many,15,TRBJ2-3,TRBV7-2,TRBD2,CASSSSGGPSDTQYF,TGTGCCAGCAGCTCTAGCGGGGGGCCGTCAGATACGCAGTATTTT
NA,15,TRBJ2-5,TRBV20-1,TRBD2,CSARGFAGGLETQYF,TGCAGTGCTAGAGGATTCGCGGGGGGGCTTGAGACCCAGTACTTC
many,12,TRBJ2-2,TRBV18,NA,CASSPTGRELFF,TGTGCCAGCTCACCCACGGGCCGGGAGCTGTTTTTT
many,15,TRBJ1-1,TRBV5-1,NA,CASSLVGRPDTEAFF,TGCGCCAGCAGCTTGGTCGGCCGCCCGGACACTGAAGCTTTCTTT
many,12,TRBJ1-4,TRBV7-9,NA,CASSLAREKLFF,TGTGCCAGCAGCTTAGCGAGGGAAAAACTGTTTTTT
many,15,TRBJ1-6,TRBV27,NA,CASSASRGFGSPLHF,TGTGCCAGCAGTGCCTCACGGGGGTTTGGTTCACCCCTCCACTTT
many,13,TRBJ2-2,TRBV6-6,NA,CAIQLQNTGELFF,TGTGCCATCCAGCTGCAGAACACCGGGGAGCTGTTTTTT
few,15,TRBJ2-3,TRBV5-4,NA,CASSPDSHSTDTQYF,TGTGCCAGCAGCCCCGACTCCCATAGCACAGATACGCAGTATTTT
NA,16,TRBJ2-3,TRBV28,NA,CASRFARGRRTDTQYF,TGTGCCAGCAGGTTTGCCCGGGGGAGGCGCACAGATACGCAGTATTTT
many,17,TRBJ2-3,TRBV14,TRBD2,CASSQEYLAGITDTQYF,TGTGCCAGCAGCCAAGAATACCTAGCGGGGATCACAGATACGCAGTATTTT
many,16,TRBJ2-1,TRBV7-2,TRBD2,CASSQGLALSYNEQFF,TGTGCCAGCAGCCAAGGACTAGCGTTATCCTACAATGAGCAGTTCTTC
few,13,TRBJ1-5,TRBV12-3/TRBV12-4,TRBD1,CASSTGVHQPQHF,TGTGCCAGCTCAACAGGGGTGCATCAGCCCCAGCATTTT
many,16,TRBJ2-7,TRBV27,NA,CASSLVREPTSYEQYF,TGTGCCAGCAGTTTGGTCCGGGAGCCGACCTCCTACGAGCAGTACTTC
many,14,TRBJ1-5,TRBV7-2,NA,CASSLAPANQPQHF,TGTGCCAGCAGCTTAGCACCAGCCAATCAGCCCCAGCATTTT
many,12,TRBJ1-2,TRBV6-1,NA,CASARHTYGYTF,TGTGCCAGCGCCCGACACACCTATGGCTACACCTTC
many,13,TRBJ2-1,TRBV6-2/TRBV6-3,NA,CASTRSSYNEQFF,TGTGCCAGCACCCGAAGCTCCTACAATGAGCAGTTCTTC
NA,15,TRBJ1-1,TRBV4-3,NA,CASSQDPGTDTEAFF,TGCGCCAGCAGCCAAGATCCAGGGACGGACACTGAAGCTTTCTTT
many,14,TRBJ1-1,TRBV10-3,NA,CAISGQGLMAEAFF,TGTGCCATCAGTGGGCAGGGTTTGATGGCTGAAGCTTTCTTT
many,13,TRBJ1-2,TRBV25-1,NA,CASSEFYGDGYTF,TGTGCCAGCAGTGAATTTTATGGAGATGGCTACACCTTC
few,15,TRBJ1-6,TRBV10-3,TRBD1,CAISDPDRSNSPLHF,TGTGCCATCAGTGATCCGGACAGGAGTAATTCACCCCTCCACTTT
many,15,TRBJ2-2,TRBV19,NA,CASSILGANTGELFF,TGTGCCAGTAGTATTTTGGGCGCGAACACCGGGGAGCTGTTTTTT
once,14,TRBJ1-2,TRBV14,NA,CASSQVHRGHGYTF,TGTGCCAGCAGCCAAGTTCACCGTGGGCATGGCTACACCTTC
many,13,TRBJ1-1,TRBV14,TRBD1,CASSQTGGGEAFF,TGTGCCAGCAGCCAAACAGGGGGCGGTGAAGCTTTCTTT
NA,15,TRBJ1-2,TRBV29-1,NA,CSVEEEQAANYGYTF,TGCAGCGTTGAAGAAGAACAGGCAGCTAACTATGGCTACACCTTC
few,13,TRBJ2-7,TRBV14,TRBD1,CASGQGSSYEQYF,TGTGCCAGCGGACAGGGCAGCTCCTACGAGCAGTACTTC